The 25 T cell receptor beta chains given below trace back to one sample, sequenced in a study of blood T cell repertoires in COVID-19. The method was immunoSEQ multiplex PCR; TCRdb's version includes in-frame clones alone and lacks a portion of them. This sample has 300,000 to 400,000 clones; around 89% occur once, and the top ten carry around 0.91%. Sequencing was carried out using PBMCs or T cells enriched from blood (not recorded which). The receptors were gathered from a woman aged 25 to 39 with acute COVID-19.

The genes are TRBV4-1 and TRBJ2-6; D call uncertain. Germline CDR1 MGHRA, CDR2 YSYEKL. Trimming removed 0 bases from V and 1 base from J, with 7 bases in between. The length of the CDR3 is 16 residues. The CDR3 region is CASSQEFSSGANVLTF. CDR3 sequence (DNA): TGCGCCAGCAGCCAAGAGTTTTCGTCTGGGGCCAACGTCCTGACTTTC.

The chain carries TRBV5-1 and TRBJ1-1; 9 nucleotides line up with TRBD1. The CDR3 covers 13 residues. Losses at the gene ends were 4 bases for V and 8 bases for J; bases not matched to a gene: 6. Germline values: CDR1 SGHRS, CDR2 YFSETQ. CDR3 in DNA: TGCGCCAGCAGCCCGGGGACAGGGACCGAAGCTTTCTTT. Its translation: CASSPGTGTEAFF.

V usage is TRBV7-2 and J usage is TRBJ1-2; D may be TRBD1 (5 bases). Germline-derived CDR1 and CDR2 are SGHTA and FQGNSA. The germline V and J ends were trimmed by 1 base and 1 base, with 10 bases remaining between them. The CDR3 runs 15 residues. Here the CDR3 reads CASSLGRQLNYGYTF. The CDR3 nucleotides are TGTGCCAGCAGCTTAGGCCGACAGCTTAACTATGGCTACACCTTC.

The rearrangement joins TRBV19 to TRBJ1-2, with 10 bases matching TRBD1. Unmatched junction bases numbered 4, after V lost 4 bases and J lost 8 bases. Germline loops: CDR1 LNHDA, CDR2 SQIVND (reference sequence). This CDR3 is built from 13 residues. CDR3 nucleotides: TGTGCCAGTAGTACTTCGACAGGGGGCGGCTACACCTTC. Its translation is CASSTSTGGGYTF. Filled out from reference TRBV19 and TRBJ1-2, the complete variable domain reads DGGITQSPKYLFRKEGQNVTLSCEQNLNHDAMYWYRQDPGQGLRLIYYSQIVNDFQKGDIAEGYSVSREKKESFPLTVTSAQKNPTAFYLCASSTSTGGGYTFGSGTRLTVV.

V usage is TRBV2 and J usage is TRBJ2-7; possibly TRBD2 for D (5 bases). CDR1 is SNHLY, CDR2 FYNNEI, per germline. V was pared by 5 bases and J by 7 bases, with 18 bases between. This CDR3 comprises 14 residues. The CDR3 reads CASSFEGAHGEQYF. CDR3 nucleotides: TGTGCCAGCAGTTTCGAGGGCGCCCATGGAGAGCAGTACTTC.

V and J are TRBV5-1 and TRBJ1-2, with 7 bases aligning to TRBD1. The CDR3 contains 13 residues. CDR1 SGHRS and CDR2 YFSETQ come from the germline V gene. The ends lost 4 bases at V and 4 bases at J; junction bases unmatched: 4. This CDR3 reads CASSPGTVYGYTF. The CDR3 nucleotides are TGCGCCAGCAGCCCAGGGACAGTCTATGGCTACACCTTC. The complete variable domain, with remaining parts taken from reference TRBV5-1 and TRBJ1-2, reads KAGVTQTPRYLIKTRGQQVTLSCSPISGHRSVSWYQQTPGQGLQFLFEYFSETQRNKGNFPGRFSGRQFSNSRSEMNVSTLELGDSALYLCASSPGTVYGYTFGSGTRLTVV.

V gene TRBV19 combines with J gene TRBJ1-5, with D possibly matching TRBD1 (6 bases). Germline V gene data show CDR1 as LNHDA and CDR2 as SQIVND (reference sequence). The CDR3 has 14 amino acids. Trimming left V 10 bases short and J 0 bases short, with 13 bases between. CDR3 loop: CATTTGYSNQPQHF. DNA for the CDR3: TGTGCCACTACGACAGGTTATAGCAATCAGCCCCAGCATTTT.

This rearrangement joins TRBV2 to TRBJ1-2, with a possible D match to TRBD1 (6 bases). This CDR3 spans 16 amino acids. Between the trimmed V and J ends, which lost 8 bases and 5 bases, there was a span of 24 bases. The germline CDR1 and CDR2 sequences are SNHLY and FYNNEI. The CDR3 DNA reads TGTGCCAGCGGTCGAAACCCACCGGGGGGCCCGTATGGCTACACCTTC. Amino acid sequence: CASGRNPPGGPYGYTF.

V gene TRBV27 combines with J gene TRBJ1-1; 7 positions match TRBD1. The J segment lost 3 bases and the V segment lost 7 bases, leaving 11 bases of the junction unmatched. This CDR3 has 15 amino acids. The germline V gene has CDR1 MNHEY and CDR2 SMNVEV (reference sequence). The CDR3 region has the DNA TGTGCCAGCATTGACAGGGTGAGCGGACACACTGAAGCTTTCTTT. Translation: CASIDRVSGHTEAFF.

The chain is built from TRBV14 and TRBJ2-1, with TRBD1 matching over 11 bases. This CDR3 is built from 19 residues. The J segment lost 3 bases and the V segment lost 0 bases, leaving 10 bases of the junction unmatched. Germline V lookup: CDR1 SGHDN, CDR2 FVKESK. The CDR3: CASSQELGLGTGGYNEQFF. The CDR3 nucleotides are TGTGCCAGCAGCCAAGAGTTGGGCCTCGGGACAGGGGGCTACAATGAGCAGTTCTTC.

The chain joins TRBV4-1 to TRBJ1-1; a weak D match, TRBD1 (5 bases). The CDR3 spans 12 residues. The V end was cut by 1 base, the J end by 8 bases, with 8 bases between. CDR1 MGHRA and CDR2 YSYEKL come from the germline V gene. CDR3 nucleotide sequence: TGCGCCAGCAGCCAAGGGACAACCGAAGCTTTCTTT. It translates to CASSQGTTEAFF.

V is TRBV7-9 and J is TRBJ2-3, with D maybe TRBD1 (6 bases). V was shortened by 4 bases and J by 8 bases, with 13 bases between the two germline ends. The CDR3 has 13 residues. The germline gives CDR1 SEHNR, CDR2 FQNEAQ (reference sequence). The chain's CDR3 is CASSYRVLGTQYF. The CDR3 region has the DNA TGTGCCAGCAGCTACAGGGTTCTCGGTACGCAGTATTTT. Full variable domain (rest looked up from reference TRBV7-9 and TRBJ2-3): DTGVSQNPRHKITKRGQNVTFRCDPISEHNRLYWYRQTLGQGPEFLTYFQNEAQLEKSRLLSDRFSAERPKGSFSTLEIQRTEQGDSAMYLCASSYRVLGTQYFGPGTRLTVL.

V gene TRBV7-2 combines with J gene TRBJ2-7, with 8 bases identical to TRBD1. This CDR3 spans 13 amino acids. The J segment lost 6 bases and the V segment lost 4 bases, leaving 5 bases of the junction unmatched. Germline-derived CDR1 and CDR2 are SGHTA and FQGNSA. The CDR3 spells CASSYDRGIEQYF. CDR3 bases: TGTGCCAGCAGCTACGACAGGGGCATCGAGCAGTACTTC.

The gene calls are TRBV4-1 and TRBJ2-2; the D gene is possibly TRBD2 (7 bases). The germline gives CDR1 MGHRA, CDR2 YSYEKL. Trimming removed 1 base from V and 4 bases from J, with 16 bases in between. CDR3 length: 17 residues. CDR3 bases: TGCGCCAGCAGCCAAGGGGTAGGGGGGGTTGTCACCGGGGAGCTGTTTTTT. Residues: CASSQGVGGVVTGELFF.

The chain uses TRBV12-3 or TRBV12-4 and TRBJ1-2; D gene uncertain. The CDR3 has 13 amino acids. V lost 3 bases to trimming and J lost 8 bases, with 13 bases between them. The CDR3 protein is CASSLTDGRGYTF. The CDR3 DNA reads TGTGCCAGCAGTTTGACCGATGGGCGCGGCTACACCTTC.

This clone was observed a handful of times. This chain links TRBV7-3 with TRBJ2-2; TRBD2 aligns across 8 bases. V was clipped by 1 base and J by 3 bases; unmatched bases: 1. There are 15 residues in the CDR3. Germline-derived CDR1 and CDR2 are SGHTA and FQGTGA. CDR3 residues: CASSLKRGHTGELFF. In nucleotides, the CDR3 is TGTGCCAGCAGCTTAAAGCGGGGGCACACCGGGGAGCTGTTTTTT.

The chain couples TRBV19 to TRBJ1-1, with a tentative D call TRBD1 (5 bases). The CDR3 has 14 amino acids. From germline, CDR1 is LNHDA and CDR2 SQIVND (reference sequence). The ends were cut back, 8 bases at V and 3 bases at J, with 16 bases in the middle. The CDR3 spells CASAHQGFDTEAFF. In DNA, the CDR3 is TGTGCCAGTGCTCACCAGGGATTTGACACTGAAGCTTTCTTT.

This clone was seen a single time. The rearrangement joins TRBV9 to TRBJ2-3, with 7 bases lining up with TRBD1. V was pared by 4 bases and J by 6 bases, with 14 bases of the junction left unmatched. Germline-derived CDR1 and CDR2 are SGDLS and YYNGEE. The CDR3 totals 16 residues. CDR3 DNA sequence: TGTGCCAGCAGCTCCGGGACAGTGGGCAGTTGGGATACGCAGTATTTT. This gives the protein CASSSGTVGSWDTQYF.

The J gene is TRBJ1-6, the V gene TRBV19; no firm D call. CDR1 is LNHDA and CDR2 is SQIVND in the germline V gene (reference sequence). Trimming removed 3 bases at V and 5 bases at J, with 8 bases between. The CDR3 totals 14 residues. CDR3 amino acids: CASSIDMNNSPLHF. The CDR3 DNA follows: TGTGCCAGTAGTATCGACATGAATAATTCACCCCTCCACTTT.

The chain uses TRBV5-1 and TRBJ2-1; 7 bases are a match to TRBD1. V was pared by 2 bases and J by 5 bases, with 4 bases of the junction left unmatched. The CDR3 totals 14 residues. Germline CDR1 SGHRS, CDR2 YFSETQ. The CDR3 DNA reads TGCGCCAGCAGCTTCCGGACAGGAAACAATGAGCAGTTCTTC. Translation: CASSFRTGNNEQFF.

The chain joins TRBV6-5 to TRBJ1-2, with 7 positions matching TRBD1. This CDR3 region has 15 residues. Germline values: CDR1 MNHEY, CDR2 SVGAGI. Trimming removed 6 bases from V and 0 bases from J; junction bases left unmatched: 7. The CDR3 sequence: CASSQTGASNYGYTF. DNA for the CDR3: TGTGCCAGCAGCCAAACAGGGGCGTCTAACTATGGCTACACCTTC.

This chain links TRBV27 with TRBJ2-7, with 8 nucleotides matching TRBD2. J gave up 7 bases and V 2 bases, and 4 bases lay outside the gene matches. In germline, CDR1 is MNHEY, CDR2 SMNVEV (reference sequence). This CDR3 has 13 amino acids. CDR3 in DNA: TGTGCCAGCAGTTTAGGGGTAGCGGGGGAGCAGTACTTC. This sequence encodes CASSLGVAGEQYF.

This clone is a singleton in its sample. The chain's CDR3 is CASSYPTDRGEQYF. The CDR3 DNA reads as TGTGCCAGCAGTTACCCCACAGATCGAGGGGAGCAGTACTTC. The V and J genes are TRBV6-2 or TRBV6-3 and TRBJ2-7, with D maybe TRBD2 (5 bases). The CDR3 is 14 residues long. Germline V gene data show CDR1 as MNHEY and CDR2 as SVGEGT. Between the trimmed V and J ends, which lost 2 bases and 7 bases, there was a span of 15 bases.

V is TRBV24-1 and J is TRBJ1-4, with 7 bases that match TRBD1. CDR3 length equals 21 residues. V shed 1 base, J shed 2 bases, and the junction held 18 bases outside the gene matches. CDR1 and CDR2 (germline): KGHDR, SFDVKD. The DNA for the CDR3 is TGTGCCACCAGTGATTTACACCAGACAGGGAGATCGGGGGGGACTAATGAAAAACTGTTTTTT. Translating gives CATSDLHQTGRSGGTNEKLFF.

The genes are TRBV3-1 (or the pseudogene TRBV3-2) and TRBJ1-1; the D is unclear. V lost 6 bases, J lost 1 base, and 12 bases lay in between. Germline V gives CDR1 LGHDT, CDR2 YNNKEL (reference sequence). The CDR3 covers 14 residues. The CDR3 DNA is TGTGCCAGCAGACCGTCTCACAAGAACACTGAAGCTTTCTTT. It translates to CASRPSHKNTEAFF.